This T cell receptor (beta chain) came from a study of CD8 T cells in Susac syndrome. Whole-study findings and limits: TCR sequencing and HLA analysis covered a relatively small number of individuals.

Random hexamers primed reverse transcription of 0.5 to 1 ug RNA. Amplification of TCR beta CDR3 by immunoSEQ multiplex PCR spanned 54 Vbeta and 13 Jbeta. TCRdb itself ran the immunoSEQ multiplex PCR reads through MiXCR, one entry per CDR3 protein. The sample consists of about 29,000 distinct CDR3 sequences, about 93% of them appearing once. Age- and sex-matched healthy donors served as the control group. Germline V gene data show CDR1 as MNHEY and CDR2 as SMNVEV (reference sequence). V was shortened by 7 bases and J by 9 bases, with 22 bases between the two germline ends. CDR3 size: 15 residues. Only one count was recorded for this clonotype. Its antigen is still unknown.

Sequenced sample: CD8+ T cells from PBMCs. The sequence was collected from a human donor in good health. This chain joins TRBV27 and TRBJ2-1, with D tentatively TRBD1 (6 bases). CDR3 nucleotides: TGTGCCAGCAATATTTACTGGACTCCACAGGGTGAGCAGTTCTTC. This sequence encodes CASNIYWTPQGEQFF.